This T cell receptor beta chain was recorded in a study of T cell responses to AZD1222 COVID-19 vaccine. General study points: In a largely white British group with more females than males, clonal diversity was possibly underestimated.

As regards this clone: The antigen remains undetermined.

Here immunoSEQ multiplex PCR was the method, and the copy in TCRdb shows in-frame clones only, minus some. The top ten clones hold over 8.5% of a sample with about 120,000 clones, around 89% of them seen once. After removal of 7 bases from V and 4 bases from J, the junction contained 7 bases not matched to a gene. CDR3 size: 14 residues. CDR1 WSHSY and CDR2 SAAADI come from the germline V gene. V is TRBV10-2 and J is TRBJ2-1; 7 nucleotides agree with TRBD2. Sequencing used peripheral blood, obtained on day 0 of MenACWY control vaccination. This sequence was found in an adult in good health. CDR3 coding DNA: TGCGCCAGCAAAATACTAGCGACTTACAATGAGCAGTTCTTC. As protein: CASKILATYNEQFF.